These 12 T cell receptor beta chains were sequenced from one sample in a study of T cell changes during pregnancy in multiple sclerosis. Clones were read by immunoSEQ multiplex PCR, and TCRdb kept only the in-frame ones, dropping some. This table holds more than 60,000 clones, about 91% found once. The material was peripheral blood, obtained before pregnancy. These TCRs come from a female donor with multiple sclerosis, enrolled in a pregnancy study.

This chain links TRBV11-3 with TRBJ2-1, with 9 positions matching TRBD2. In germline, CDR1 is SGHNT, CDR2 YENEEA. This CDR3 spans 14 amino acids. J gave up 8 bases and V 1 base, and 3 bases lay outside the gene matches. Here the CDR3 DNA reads TGTGCCAGCAGCTTAGGCCTAGCGGGATATGAGCAGTTCTTC. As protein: CASSLGLAGYEQFF.

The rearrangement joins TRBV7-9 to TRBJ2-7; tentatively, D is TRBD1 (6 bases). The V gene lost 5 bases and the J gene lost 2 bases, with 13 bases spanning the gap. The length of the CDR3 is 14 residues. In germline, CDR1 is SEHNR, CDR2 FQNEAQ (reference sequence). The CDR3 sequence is CASSTQGSAYEQYF. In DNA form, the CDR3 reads TGTGCCAGCAGCACCCAGGGGTCTGCCTACGAGCAGTACTTC.

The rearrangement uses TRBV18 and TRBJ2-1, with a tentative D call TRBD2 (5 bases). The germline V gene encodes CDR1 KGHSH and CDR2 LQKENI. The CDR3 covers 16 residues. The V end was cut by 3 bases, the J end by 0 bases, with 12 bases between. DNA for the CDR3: TGTGCCAGCTCACCCACCCGGGGTAGCTCCTACAATGAGCAGTTCTTC. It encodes CASSPTRGSSYNEQFF.

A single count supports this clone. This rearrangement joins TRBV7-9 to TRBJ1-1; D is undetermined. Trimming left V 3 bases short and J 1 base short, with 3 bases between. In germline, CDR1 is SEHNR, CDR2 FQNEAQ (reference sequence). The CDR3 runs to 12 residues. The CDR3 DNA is TGTGCCAGCAGCTTCCGGAACACTGAAGCTTTCTTT. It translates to CASSFRNTEAFF.

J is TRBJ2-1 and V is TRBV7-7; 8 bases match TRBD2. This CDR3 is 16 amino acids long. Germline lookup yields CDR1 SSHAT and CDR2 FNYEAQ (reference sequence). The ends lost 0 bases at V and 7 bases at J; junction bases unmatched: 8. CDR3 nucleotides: TGTGCCAGCAGCTTAGCCCCCAGCGGGGGAAGGAATGAGCAGTTCTTC. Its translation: CASSLAPSGGRNEQFF. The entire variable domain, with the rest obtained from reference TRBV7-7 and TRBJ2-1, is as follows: GAGVSQSPRYKVTKRGQDVTLRCDPISSHATLYWYQQALGQGPEFLTYFNYEAQPDKSGLPSDRFSAERPEGSISTLTIQRTEQRDSAMYRCASSLAPSGGRNEQFFGPGTRLTVL.

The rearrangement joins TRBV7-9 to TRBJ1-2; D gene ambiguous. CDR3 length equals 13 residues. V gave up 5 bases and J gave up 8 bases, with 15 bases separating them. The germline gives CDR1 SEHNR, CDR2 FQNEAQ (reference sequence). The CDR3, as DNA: TGTGCCAGCAGCCCCGGCCCAACGGGAGGCTACACCTTC. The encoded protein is CASSPGPTGGYTF.

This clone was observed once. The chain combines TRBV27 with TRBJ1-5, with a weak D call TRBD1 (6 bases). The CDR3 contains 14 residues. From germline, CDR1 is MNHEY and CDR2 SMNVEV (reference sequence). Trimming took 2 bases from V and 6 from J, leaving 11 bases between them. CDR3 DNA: TGTGCCAGCAGTTTAGCAGGGGTCGGTCAGCCCCAGCATTTT. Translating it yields CASSLAGVGQPQHF.

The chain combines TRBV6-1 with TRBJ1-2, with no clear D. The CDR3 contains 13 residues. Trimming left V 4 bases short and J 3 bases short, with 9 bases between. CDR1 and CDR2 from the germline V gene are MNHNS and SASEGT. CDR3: CASSASVDYGYTF. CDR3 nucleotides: TGTGCCAGCAGTGCTTCGGTGGACTATGGCTACACCTTC.

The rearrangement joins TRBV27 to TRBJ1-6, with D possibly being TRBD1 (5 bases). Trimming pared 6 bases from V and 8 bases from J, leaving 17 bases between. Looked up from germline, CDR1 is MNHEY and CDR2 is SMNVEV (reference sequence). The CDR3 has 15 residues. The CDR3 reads CASSLATRAYSPLHF. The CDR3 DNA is TGTGCCAGCAGCCTTGCCACCAGGGCCTATTCACCCCTCCACTTT.

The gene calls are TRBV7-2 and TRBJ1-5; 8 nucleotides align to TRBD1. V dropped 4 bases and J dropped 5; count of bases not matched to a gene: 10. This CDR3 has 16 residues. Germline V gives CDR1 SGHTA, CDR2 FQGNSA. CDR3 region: CASSSYGGQGHQPQHF. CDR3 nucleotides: TGTGCCAGCAGCTCATACGGCGGACAGGGACATCAGCCCCAGCATTTT.

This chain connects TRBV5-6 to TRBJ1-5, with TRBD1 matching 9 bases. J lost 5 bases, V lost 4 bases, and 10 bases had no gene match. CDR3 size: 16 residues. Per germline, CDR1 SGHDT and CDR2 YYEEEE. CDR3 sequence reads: CASSRSQGARHQPQHF. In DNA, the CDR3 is TGTGCCAGCAGCCGGTCACAGGGGGCGAGGCATCAGCCCCAGCATTTT.

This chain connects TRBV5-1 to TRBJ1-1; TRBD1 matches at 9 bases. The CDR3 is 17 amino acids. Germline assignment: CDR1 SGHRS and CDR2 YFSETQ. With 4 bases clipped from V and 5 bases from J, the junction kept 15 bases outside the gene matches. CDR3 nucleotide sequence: TGCGCCAGCAGCGCCACAGGGGGCACACGGGTGGGGACTGAAGCTTTCTTT. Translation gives CASSATGGTRVGTEAFF.